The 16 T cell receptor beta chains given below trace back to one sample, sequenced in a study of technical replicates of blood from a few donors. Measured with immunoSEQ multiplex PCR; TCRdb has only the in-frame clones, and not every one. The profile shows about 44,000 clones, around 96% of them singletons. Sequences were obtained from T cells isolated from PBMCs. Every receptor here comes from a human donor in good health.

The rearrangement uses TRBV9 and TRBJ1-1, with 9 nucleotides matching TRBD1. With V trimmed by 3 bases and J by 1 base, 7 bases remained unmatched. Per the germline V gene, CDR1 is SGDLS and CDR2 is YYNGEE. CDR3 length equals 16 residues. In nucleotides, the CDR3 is TGTGCCAGCAGCGGAGACAGGGGGAGGGGGAACACTGAAGCTTTCTTT. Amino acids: CASSGDRGRGNTEAFF.

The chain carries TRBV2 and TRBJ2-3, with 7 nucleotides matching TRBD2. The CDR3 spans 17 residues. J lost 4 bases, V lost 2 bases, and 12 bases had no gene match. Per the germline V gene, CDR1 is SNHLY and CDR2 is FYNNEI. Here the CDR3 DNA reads TGTGCCAGCAGTGAATTAAAGCGGGATGTCCGTGCAGATACGCAGTATTTT. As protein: CASSELKRDVRADTQYF.

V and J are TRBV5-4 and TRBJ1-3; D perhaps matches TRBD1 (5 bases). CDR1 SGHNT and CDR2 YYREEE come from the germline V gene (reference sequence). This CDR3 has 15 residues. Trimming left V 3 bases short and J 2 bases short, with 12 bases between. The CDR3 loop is CASSSAGLTGNTIYF. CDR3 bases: TGTGCCAGCAGCTCGGCAGGGCTAACTGGAAACACCATATATTTT.

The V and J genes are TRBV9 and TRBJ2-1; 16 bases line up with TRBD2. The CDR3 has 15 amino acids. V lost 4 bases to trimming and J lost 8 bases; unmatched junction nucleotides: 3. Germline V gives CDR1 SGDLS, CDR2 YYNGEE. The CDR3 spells CASSPGTSGRDEQFF. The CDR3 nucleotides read TGTGCCAGCAGCCCAGGGACTAGCGGGAGGGATGAGCAGTTCTTC.

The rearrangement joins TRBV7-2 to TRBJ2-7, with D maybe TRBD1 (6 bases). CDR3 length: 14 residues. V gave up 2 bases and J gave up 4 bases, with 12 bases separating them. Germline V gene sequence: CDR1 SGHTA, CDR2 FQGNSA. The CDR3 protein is CASSLNQGLYEQYF. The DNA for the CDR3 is TGTGCCAGCAGCTTAAACCAGGGGCTATACGAGCAGTACTTC.

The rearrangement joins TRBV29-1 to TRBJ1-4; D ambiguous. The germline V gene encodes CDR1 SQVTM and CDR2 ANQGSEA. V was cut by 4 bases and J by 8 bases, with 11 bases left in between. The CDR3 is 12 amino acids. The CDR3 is CSVGRVGEKLFF. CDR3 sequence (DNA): TGCAGCGTTGGCCGGGTTGGAGAAAAACTGTTTTTT.

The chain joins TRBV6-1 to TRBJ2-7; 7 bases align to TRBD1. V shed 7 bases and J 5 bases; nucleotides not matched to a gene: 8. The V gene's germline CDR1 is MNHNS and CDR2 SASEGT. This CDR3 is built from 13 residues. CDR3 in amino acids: CASMLGTVDEQYF. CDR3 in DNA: TGTGCCAGCATGTTAGGGACAGTCGACGAGCAGTACTTC.

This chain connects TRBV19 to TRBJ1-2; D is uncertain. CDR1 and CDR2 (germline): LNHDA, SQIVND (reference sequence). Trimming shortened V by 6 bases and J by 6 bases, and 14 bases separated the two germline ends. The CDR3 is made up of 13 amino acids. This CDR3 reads CASSPGPGNGYTF. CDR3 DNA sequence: TGTGCCAGTAGCCCGGGTCCGGGGAATGGCTACACCTTC.

In DNA, the CDR3 is TGTGCCAGCAGCGGGGGTACTAGCGGGAACGTTGGTGAGCAGTTCTTC. This sequence encodes CASSGGTSGNVGEQFF. The chain uses TRBV9 and TRBJ2-1; TRBD2 matches 10 bases. Trimming removed 3 bases from V and 9 bases from J; junction bases left unmatched: 12. CDR3 size: 16 residues. The germline CDR1 and CDR2 sequences are SGDLS and YYNGEE.

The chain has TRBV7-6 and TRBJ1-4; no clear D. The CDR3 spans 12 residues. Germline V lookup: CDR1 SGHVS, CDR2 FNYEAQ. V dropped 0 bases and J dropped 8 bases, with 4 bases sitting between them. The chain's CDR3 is CASSLAEEKLFF. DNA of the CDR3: TGTGCCAGCAGCTTAGCGGAGGAAAAACTGTTTTTT.

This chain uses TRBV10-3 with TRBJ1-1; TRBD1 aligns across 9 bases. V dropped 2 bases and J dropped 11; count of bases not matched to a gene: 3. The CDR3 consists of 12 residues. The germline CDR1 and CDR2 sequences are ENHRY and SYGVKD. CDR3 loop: CAISEPDRGAFF. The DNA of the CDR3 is TGTGCCATCAGTGAGCCCGACAGGGGGGCTTTCTTT.

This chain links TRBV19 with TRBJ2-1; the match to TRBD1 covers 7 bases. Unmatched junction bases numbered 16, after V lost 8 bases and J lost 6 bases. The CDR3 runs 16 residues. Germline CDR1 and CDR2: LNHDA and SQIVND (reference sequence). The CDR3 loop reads CASRRDREGIRNEQFF. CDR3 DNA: TGTGCCAGTCGCCGAGACAGGGAAGGAATACGCAATGAGCAGTTCTTC.

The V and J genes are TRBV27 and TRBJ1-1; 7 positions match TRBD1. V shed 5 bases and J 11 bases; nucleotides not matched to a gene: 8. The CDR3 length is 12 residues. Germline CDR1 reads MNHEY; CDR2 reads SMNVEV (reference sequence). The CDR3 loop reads CASSTPGQRAFF. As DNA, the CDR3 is TGTGCCAGCAGTACTCCGGGACAGAGGGCTTTCTTT.

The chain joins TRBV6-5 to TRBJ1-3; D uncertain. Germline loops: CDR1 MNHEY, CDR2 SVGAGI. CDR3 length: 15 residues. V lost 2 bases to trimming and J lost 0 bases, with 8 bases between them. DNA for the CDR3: TGTGCCAGCAGTTACGCCGGTAGCTCTGGAAACACCATATATTTT. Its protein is CASSYAGSSGNTIYF.

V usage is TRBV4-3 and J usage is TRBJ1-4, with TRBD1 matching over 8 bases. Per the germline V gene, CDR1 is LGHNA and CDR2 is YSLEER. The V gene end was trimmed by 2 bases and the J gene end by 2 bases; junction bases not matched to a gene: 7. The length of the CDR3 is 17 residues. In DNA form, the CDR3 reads TGCGCCAGCAGCCAAAATGGACAGGGTGGGACTAATGAAAAACTGTTTTTT. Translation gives CASSQNGQGGTNEKLFF.

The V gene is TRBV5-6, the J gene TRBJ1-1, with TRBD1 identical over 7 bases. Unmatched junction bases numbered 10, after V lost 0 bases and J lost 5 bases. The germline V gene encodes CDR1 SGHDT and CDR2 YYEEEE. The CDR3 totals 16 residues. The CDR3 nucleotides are TGTGCCAGCAGCTTGGTTGACAGGGTGGCGGAGACTGAAGCTTTCTTT. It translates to CASSLVDRVAETEAFF.